This TCR beta chain was retrieved from a study of cytomegalovirus exposure and HLA in healthy donors. This PCR relied on a set of 60 Vbeta primers and 13 Jbeta primers. Using immunoSEQ multiplex PCR, the repertoire was profiled, and TCRdb retains in-frame clones only, with some absent. Seen here are roughly 100,000 clones, roughly 78% observed once, and the top ten hold approximately 0.8%. Study-level points and caveats: Researchers reported in a later analysis that a missense DCLRE1C variant was tied to TCR beta V- and J-gene trimming. Associated with cytomegalovirus, according to the listing, were 150 to 200 TCR beta chains.

CDR1 SGHAT and CDR2 FQNNGV come from the germline V gene. There are 14 residues in the CDR3. V shed 6 bases and J 5 bases; nucleotides not matched to a gene: 5. For this clone: The antigen is unknown.

This chain connects TRBV11-2 to TRBJ2-1; 9 bases agree with TRBD2. The sample comprised PBMCs. This TCR was sampled from a woman aged 60-75 years in good health and CMV-seronegative. The CDR3 DNA reads as TGTGCCAGCAGGCGGGCGGGGGGGAACAATGAGCAGTTCTTC. It codes for CASRRAGGNNEQFF.